Below, 10 T cell receptor beta chains from the same sample are listed, as sequenced in a study of T-cell reconstitution after alpha-beta-depleted transplantation in children. Unique molecular identifiers were used in preparing the TCRbeta library. TCRdb passed the PCR reads through MiXCR, listing each CDR3 protein once. The sample consists of about 410,000 distinct CDR3 sequences, roughly 20% of them appearing once. Material: PBMCs from the stem cell graft donor, obtained from the stem cell graft. The origin of the receptors is a human donor who donated a stem cell graft to a child with acute myeloid leukemia.

The sample holds a few counts of this clonotype. The chain links TRBV3-1 to TRBJ2-7; D assignment may be TRBD1 or TRBD2 (5 bases each). The V gene lost 3 bases and the J gene lost 4 bases, with 16 bases spanning the gap. The CDR3 is made up of 15 amino acids. Germline V gene sequence: CDR1 LGHDT, CDR2 YNNKEL (reference sequence). CDR3: CASSQPGTKRYEQYF. DNA of the CDR3: TGTGCCAGCAGCCAGCCCGGGACGAAAAGGTACGAGCAGTACTTC.

This clonotype was counted between two and nine times. In DNA form, the CDR3 reads TGCAGCGTTAAGGGACTAGCGTCGTACGAGCAGTACTTC. It codes for CSVKGLASYEQYF. V is TRBV29-1 and J is TRBJ2-7, with 10 bases aligning to TRBD2. The CDR3 is 13 residues long. The trim removed 5 bases at V and 4 bases at J, leaving 5 bases unmatched. Germline CDR1 SQVTM, CDR2 ANQGSEA.

This clonotype was seen once. The V call is TRBV12-3 or TRBV12-4, the J call TRBJ2-1; 8 bases align to TRBD2. The junction had 5 bases not matched to a gene; V was cut back by 3 bases and J by 16 bases. The CDR3 is 11 residues long. CDR3 loop: CASSLGLDGFF. The CDR3 nucleotides read TGTGCCAGCAGTTTGGGACTAGACGGTTTCTTC.

There are many counts of this clonotype. The rearrangement links TRBV27 to TRBJ2-7; D gene unclear. Deletions cut 8 bases from V and 2 bases from J, with 7 bases between. The CDR3 runs to 11 residues. Germline V gives CDR1 MNHEY, CDR2 SMNVEV (reference sequence). The CDR3 protein is CASGETYEQYF. For the CDR3, the DNA is TGTGCCAGCGGAGAGACCTACGAGCAGTACTTC.

V usage is TRBV5-1 and J usage is TRBJ2-1; TRBD2 agrees at 10 bases. V was clipped by 0 bases and J by 9 bases; unmatched bases: 6. Per the germline V gene, CDR1 is SGHRS and CDR2 is YFSETQ. The CDR3 has 15 amino acids. This chain's CDR3 is CASSLEAGGPGEQFF. DNA for the CDR3: TGCGCCAGCAGCTTGGAAGCGGGAGGGCCCGGTGAGCAGTTCTTC.

There are many counts of this clonotype. The chain uses TRBV29-1 and TRBJ2-1, with 8 bases fitting TRBD2. V dropped 3 bases and J dropped 0; count of bases not matched to a gene: 7. Per germline, CDR1 SQVTM and CDR2 ANQGSEA. The CDR3 sequence is 16 residues long. DNA of the CDR3: TGCAGCGTTGACTCTAGCGGGCGGAGCTCCTACAATGAGCAGTTCTTC. It encodes CSVDSSGRSSYNEQFF.

V is TRBV24-1 and J is TRBJ2-7; 9 bases are a match to TRBD1. Germline V CDR1 and CDR2: KGHDR, SFDVKD. V lost 6 bases, J lost 3 bases, and 11 bases stayed unmatched. The CDR3 length is 16 residues. CDR3 loop: CATSPPPGQGGYEQYF. As DNA, the CDR3 is TGTGCCACCAGTCCACCACCGGGACAGGGAGGCTACGAGCAGTACTTC.

This clonotype showed up just a few times. This chain uses TRBV5-6 with TRBJ2-1, with D hard to call. The CDR3 is made up of 12 amino acids. The V gene lost 0 bases and the J gene lost 9 bases, with 7 bases spanning the gap. Germline V lookup: CDR1 SGHDT, CDR2 YYEEEE. The CDR3 nucleotides read TGTGCCAGCAGCTTGGGGAGTTTTGAGCAGTTCTTC. It specifies CASSLGSFEQFF.

The sample holds many counts of this clonotype. V is TRBV10-3 and J is TRBJ2-1; 11 bases agree with TRBD2. The CDR3 covers 16 residues. V lost 6 bases and J lost 3; bases outside the gene matches: 7. The germline gives CDR1 ENHRY, CDR2 SYGVKD. CDR3 bases: TGTGCCATCAGCCCAGGGACTAGCGGACGCTACAATGAGCAGTTCTTC. It codes for CAISPGTSGRYNEQFF.

The J gene is TRBJ2-1, the V gene TRBV7-3; a weak D match, TRBD2 (6 bases). Trimming shortened V by 5 bases and J by 7 bases, and 15 bases separated the two germline ends. Looked up from germline, CDR1 is SGHTA and CDR2 is FQGTGA. This CDR3 is built from 14 residues. The CDR3 DNA sequence: TGTGCCAGCAGCGGGAATCCGGGGAGGAATGAGCAGTTCTTC. This translates into CASSGNPGRNEQFF.